This passage covers 19 T cell receptor delta chains from one sample sequenced in a study of gamma-delta chains in newborns, infants, children. TCRdb reprocessed the reads through CATT. This sample has about 11,000 delta-chain clones, with over 8% found just once. The sequenced sample was blood. These receptors originate from a child who was a newborn, infant or young child, either healthy, febrile or measles-vaccinated (not recorded which).

This clone was detected only a few times. The chain combines TRDV2 with TRDJ1, with D perhaps TRDD3 (6 bases). Germline V gene data show CDR1 as GEAIGNYY and CDR2 as EKD. This CDR3 is 19 amino acids long. V was cut by 3 bases and J by 0 bases, with 25 bases left in between. DNA of the CDR3: TGTGCCTGTGACGGTTTGTTGGCCCTAGCGGGGGACAACACCGATAAACTCATCTTT. The encoded protein is CACDGLLALAGDNTDKLIF.

A few counts support this clone. The V gene is TRDV2, the J gene TRDJ1, with 9 nucleotides matching TRDD3. Germline V gives CDR1 GEAIGNYY, CDR2 EKD. This CDR3 has 18 residues. Germline trimming cut 2 bases from V and 1 base from J; bases unmatched to any gene: 13. The CDR3 DNA reads as TGTGCCTGTGACAGCATTTCCGTACTGGGGGACCTCACCGATAAACTCATCTTT. This codes for CACDSISVLGDLTDKLIF.

In the case of this clone: Other DNA sequences in this sample translate to the same CDR3. The V gene is TRDV2, the J gene TRDJ3; 12 bases line up with TRDD3. The germline V gene encodes CDR1 GEAIGNYY and CDR2 EKD. CDR3 length equals 21 residues. Unmatched junction bases numbered 8, after V lost 0 bases and J lost 0 bases. In DNA, the CDR3 is TGTGCCTGTGACACCGTACTGGGGGATACACTGAGCTCCTGGGACACCCGACAGATGTTTTTC. Encoded protein: CACDTVLGDTLSSWDTRQMFF.

V and J are TRDV1 and TRDJ1; 9 bases are shared with TRDD3. Losses at the gene ends were 2 bases for V and 0 bases for J; bases not matched to a gene: 31. CDR3 length: 25 residues. CDR1 is TSWWSYY and CDR2 is QGS in the germline V gene. CDR3 region: CALGEGTSLPCTGGLGDGYTDKLIF. In DNA form, the CDR3 reads TGTGCTCTTGGGGAAGGCACCTCCCTCCCTTGTACTGGGGGTCTGGGGGATGGGTACACCGATAAACTCATCTTT.

The chain employs TRDV2 and TRDJ1; D perhaps matches TRDD3 (5 bases). Germline V lookup: CDR1 GEAIGNYY, CDR2 EKD. The CDR3 spans 18 residues. V was shortened by 0 bases and J by 0 bases, with 19 bases between the two germline ends. The CDR3 spells CACDTVRGLGEYTDKLIF. The CDR3 coding sequence is TGTGCCTGTGACACCGTAAGAGGCCTGGGCGAGTACACCGATAAACTCATCTTT.

By its share, this clone is medium-sized. The CDR3: CACDPLGVPTDKLIF. The CDR3 DNA reads TGTGCCTGTGACCCCCTGGGGGTACCTACCGATAAACTCATCTTT. This chain uses TRDV2 with TRDJ1; 7 bases agree with TRDD3. The CDR3 is 15 residues long. V lost 3 bases to trimming and J lost 2 bases; unmatched junction nucleotides: 8. CDR1 and CDR2 (germline): GEAIGNYY, EKD.

This chain connects TRDV2 to TRDJ3; 10 positions match TRDD3. Germline matching of the DNA provided the J gene here, since TCRdb leaves it blank. The length of the CDR3 is 21 residues. V shed 0 bases, J shed 0 bases, and the junction held 10 bases outside the gene matches. Germline V gene lookup returns CDR1 GEAIGNYY and CDR2 EKD. The CDR3, as DNA: TGTGCCTGTGACACCCCAAGTACTGGGGGATTGGACTCCTGGGACACCCGACAGATGTTTTTC. This codes for CACDTPSTGGLDSWDTRQMFF.

This rearrangement joins TRDV1 to TRDJ2, with TRDD3 identical over 7 bases. The CDR3 has 15 amino acids. J was trimmed by 6 bases and V by 0 bases; bases with no gene match: 4. Germline V gene lookup returns CDR1 TSWWSYY and CDR2 QGS. The CDR3 region is CALGELLDTAAQLFF. The CDR3 DNA sequence: TGTGCTCTTGGGGAACTGTTGGATACGGCAGCACAACTCTTCTTT.

This clone was counted a few times. J is TRDJ1 and V is TRDV2; 7 bases agree with TRDD2. CDR3 length: 16 residues. Germline V gives CDR1 GEAIGNYY, CDR2 EKD. V lost 3 bases to trimming and J lost 0 bases; unmatched junction nucleotides: 9. The CDR3 spells CACDAVPTRYTDKLIF. The CDR3 nucleotides read TGTGCCTGTGACGCTGTTCCTACCCGATACACCGATAAACTCATCTTT.

A few counts support this clone. Its ends do not fully match the called genes, so a read error is possible. The chain has TRDV2 and TRDJ1; 12 bases align to TRDD3. CDR1 is GEAIGNYY, CDR2 EKD, per germline. The CDR3 is 16 amino acids. The CDR3 DNA reads as TGTGCCCGTGACTTACTGGGGGATACCCAGTCCGATAAACTCATCTTT. Its translation is CARDLLGDTQSDKLIF.

The rearrangement links TRDV2 to TRDJ1, with 8 bases fitting TRDD3. There are 18 residues in the CDR3. CDR1 and CDR2 (germline): GEAIGNYY, EKD. V lost 1 base, J lost 0 bases, and 12 bases stayed unmatched. The CDR3 DNA reads as TGTGCCTGTGACACGGTTACTGGGGGCCCACCGTACACCGATAAACTCATCTTT. It translates to CACDTVTGGPPYTDKLIF.

The chain couples TRDV2 to TRDJ1, with TRDD3 identical over 10 bases. V lost 3 bases and J lost 8; bases outside the gene matches: 20. From germline, CDR1 is GEAIGNYY and CDR2 EKD. The CDR3 has 18 amino acids. The CDR3 nucleotides read TGTGCCTGTGACCTTCTCAGGAGCTGGGGGATAGCCGAAACAAAACTCATCTTT. Translation: CACDLLRSWGIAETKLIF.

Judged by abundance, this clone is medium-sized. The rearrangement joins TRDV2 to TRDJ1, with 7 bases that match TRDD3. This CDR3 has 20 amino acids. CDR1 GEAIGNYY and CDR2 EKD come from the germline V gene. V shed 3 bases and J 2 bases; nucleotides not matched to a gene: 23. The CDR3 protein is CACDLILTGAKEGRTDKLIF. CDR3 nucleotide sequence: TGTGCCTGTGACCTAATTCTTACTGGGGCCAAAGAGGGTCGGACCGATAAACTCATCTTT.

This clone occurred a few times. This rearrangement joins TRDV2 to TRDJ1; 7 nucleotides agree with TRDD3. CDR1 is GEAIGNYY, CDR2 EKD, per germline. The CDR3 totals 16 residues. The V and J ends lost 0 bases and 0 bases, in that order; junction bases with no gene match: 6. The CDR3: CACDTVEDTYTDKLIF. For the CDR3, the DNA is TGTGCCTGTGACACCGTGGAGGATACGTACACCGATAAACTCATCTTT.

About this clone: One end of the junction varies from germline; a read error may be responsible. V gene TRDV2 combines with J gene TRDJ3, with 7 bases lining up with TRDD3. The CDR3 has 17 residues. Germline loops: CDR1 GEAIGNYY, CDR2 EKD. CDR3 region: CACDTAGGSWDTRQRFF. The CDR3 region has the DNA TGTGCCTGTGACACCGCTGGGGGCTCCTGGGACACCCGACAGAGGTTTTTC.

The CDR3 nucleotides are TGTGCCTGTGACCCACTGGGGGATACGAGCACCGATAAACTCATCTTT. As protein: CACDPLGDTSTDKLIF. The genes are TRDV2 and TRDJ1; 13 bases fit TRDD3. The CDR3 consists of 16 residues. CDR1 and CDR2 from the germline V gene are GEAIGNYY and EKD. The V segment lost 3 bases and the J segment 1 base; nucleotides outside the gene matches: 4.

In regard to this clone: This same CDR3 is encoded by further DNA sequences in the sample. V and J are TRDV2 and TRDJ1, with 11 bases aligning to TRDD3. Germline trimming cut 0 bases from V and 1 base from J; bases unmatched to any gene: 6. Germline lookup yields CDR1 GEAIGNYY and CDR2 EKD. The CDR3 extends over 17 amino acids. CDR3 in DNA: TGTGCCTGTGACACCCTTCTGGGGGATACCCTCACCGATAAACTCATCTTT. This sequence encodes CACDTLLGDTLTDKLIF.

This clone turned up a few times. The chain has TRDV2 and TRDJ3; 12 bases fit TRDD3. V lost 3 bases, J lost 0 bases, and 8 bases stayed unmatched. Germline values: CDR1 GEAIGNYY, CDR2 EKD. This CDR3 has 20 residues. CDR3 sequence: CACDVLGDTPSSWDTRQMFF. The CDR3, as DNA: TGTGCCTGTGACGTACTGGGGGATACACCCAGCTCCTGGGACACCCGACAGATGTTTTTC.

Points on this clone: Being one base from a much bigger clone, this may be a read error. The rearrangement links TRDV2 to TRDJ2, with 12 bases lining up with TRDD3. Germline-derived CDR1 and CDR2 are GEAIGNYY and EKD. Trimming removed 3 bases from V and 9 bases from J; junction bases left unmatched: 4. The CDR3 is 14 amino acids. CDR3 residues: CACDVLGDTTQLFF. The CDR3 DNA sequence: TGTGCCTGTGACGTACTGGGGGATACAACACAACTCTTCTTT.